The clone carrying this T cell receptor beta chain was detected many times. Its antigen remains unidentified. What the library attached to individual cDNA molecules were unique molecular identifiers. In the source study's methods: Sample TCR counts, which ranged from roughly 23,224 to 750,000, had a median of approximately 94,000. TCRdb reprocessed the RACE reads with MiXCR, giving one entry per CDR3 protein. Clone size and V and J calls follow TCRdb, not the original study. Found here are 130,000 or so distinct CDR3 sequences, about 9% of them singletons; the top ten hold around 2%. This sample is drawn from a study of human T cells and chemical hapten exposure. Study details: Among samples, TCR yields varied mainly because of small differences in pooled library volume. Points from the study as a whole: TCRs above 1 in 1000 frequency did not change with DPC sensitization.

The sample's time point: healthy volunteer bleed at 2 weeks. It was unfractionated whole blood from which total RNA was extracted. The V gene's germline CDR1 is LGHNA and CDR2 YNFKEQ. The CDR3 is 18 amino acids. Germline trimming cut 1 base from V and 0 bases from J; bases unmatched to any gene: 5. The clonotype originates from a male donor in good health. Some clones in this sample may be carry-over from other donors' samples. This chain joins TRBV4-2 and TRBJ2-3; 12 bases fit TRBD2. The sequenced sample was whole blood. CDR3: CASSQALAGGPSTDTQYF. For the CDR3, the DNA is TGTGCCAGCAGCCAAGCCCTAGCGGGGGGGCCGAGCACAGATACGCAGTATTTT.